The 16 T cell receptor beta chains below all came from one sample that was sequenced in a study of blood T cell repertoires in COVID-19. Sequencing was performed with immunoSEQ multiplex PCR; in TCRdb, only in-frame clones are kept and a portion is missing. The sample shows around 340,000 clones, around 80% of them seen only once. Sequenced material: peripheral blood. The receptors were sampled from a man aged 25 to 45 with active or convalescent COVID-19.

About this clone itself: The sample holds other DNA sequences that translate to the same CDR3. This chain uses TRBV27 with TRBJ2-1; a possible D gene is TRBD2 (6 bases). The germline V gene encodes CDR1 MNHEY and CDR2 SMNVEV (reference sequence). Trimming took off 5 bases at V and 1 base at J, with 9 bases between the two ends. This CDR3 contains 14 residues. This CDR3 is CASSASGSYNEQFF. CDR3 nucleotides: TGTGCCAGCAGTGCGAGCGGGTCCTACAATGAGCAGTTCTTC.

The gene calls are TRBV4-1 and TRBJ2-7; the match to TRBD2 covers 15 bases. The CDR3 loop spans 18 amino acids. Trimming removed 0 bases from V and 3 bases from J; junction bases left unmatched: 6. Germline CDR1 reads MGHRA; CDR2 reads YSYEKL. The DNA of the CDR3 is TGCGCCAGCAGCCAAGATCGGGGACTAGCGGGAGGTTTCTACGAGCAGTACTTC. It translates to CASSQDRGLAGGFYEQYF.

The rearrangement uses TRBV5-6 and TRBJ1-1; D is uncertain. The V gene's germline CDR1 is SGHDT and CDR2 YYEEEE. Trimming pared 3 bases from V and 4 bases from J, leaving 10 bases between. The CDR3 runs to 13 residues. The CDR3 is CASSSQFSTEAFF. In DNA form, the CDR3 reads TGTGCCAGCAGCTCTCAGTTCTCCACTGAAGCTTTCTTT.

A note on this clone: At the DNA level, this CDR3 is encoded by other sequences in the same sample as well. The chain is built from TRBV7-9 and TRBJ2-2, with D unclear. From germline, CDR1 is SEHNR and CDR2 FQNEAQ (reference sequence). This CDR3 is built from 12 residues. Trimming removed 6 bases from V and 4 bases from J, with 6 bases in between. CDR3 sequence: CASSLRTGELFF. CDR3 nucleotide sequence: TGTGCCAGCAGTTTACGCACCGGGGAGCTGTTTTTT. Combining the CDR3 with reference TRBV7-9 and TRBJ2-2 gives the whole variable domain DTGVSQNPRHKITKRGQNVTFRCDPISEHNRLYWYRQTLGQGPEFLTYFQNEAQLEKSRLLSDRFSAERPKGSFSTLEIQRTEQGDSAMYLCASSLRTGELFFGEGSRLTVL.

The chain combines TRBV11-3 with TRBJ2-3, with a tentative D call TRBD2 (6 bases). CDR3 length equals 14 residues. The germline V gene has CDR1 SGHNT and CDR2 YENEEA. V shed 1 base and J shed 6 bases, with 11 bases lying between them. CDR3 region: CASSLGLGADTQYF. The CDR3, as DNA: TGTGCCAGCAGCTTAGGACTAGGGGCGGATACGCAGTATTTT.

This clone appeared once. The chain couples TRBV28 to TRBJ2-3; 8 bases are a match to TRBD1. After removal of 4 bases from V and 1 base from J, the junction contained 7 bases not matched to a gene. In germline, CDR1 is MDHEN, CDR2 SYDVKM. The CDR3 totals 16 residues. CDR3 in amino acids: CASSSRGHVGTDTQYF. The CDR3, as DNA: TGTGCCAGCAGTTCCAGGGGGCACGTCGGCACAGATACGCAGTATTTT.

CDR3 loop: CASSVGLAPDTQYF. The DNA for the CDR3 is TGTGCCAGCAGCGTGGGACTAGCGCCAGATACGCAGTATTTT. The gene calls are TRBV11-3 and TRBJ2-3; 10 nucleotides match TRBD2. The CDR3 consists of 14 residues. Germline loops: CDR1 SGHNT, CDR2 YENEEA. Trimming took 5 bases from V and 4 from J; bases not matched to a gene: 3.

On this clone itself: One end of the junction varies from germline; a read error may be responsible. The chain couples TRBV27 to TRBJ1-1; D not resolved. Per the germline V gene, CDR1 is MNHEY and CDR2 is SMNVEV (reference sequence). The CDR3 length is 14 residues. CDR3 sequence: CASSLSTRPAEAFF. Here the CDR3 DNA reads TGTGCCAGCAGTCTATCGACGCGGCCGGCGGAAGCTTTCTTT.

The rearrangement uses TRBV18 and TRBJ1-2; TRBD1 matches 8 bases. The V segment lost 6 bases and the J segment 3 bases; nucleotides outside the gene matches: 6. The CDR3 is 14 amino acids. The germline V gene has CDR1 KGHSH and CDR2 LQKENI. CDR3 residues: CASSPPGQDYGYTF. The CDR3 DNA reads TGTGCCAGCTCTCCCCCGGGACAGGACTATGGCTACACCTTC.

This clone was found a few times. The V and J genes are TRBV27 and TRBJ2-1; perhaps TRBD1 as D (5 bases). Trimming stripped 5 bases from V and 2 bases from J, with 16 bases between. This CDR3 spans 16 amino acids. Germline CDR1 reads MNHEY; CDR2 reads SMNVEV (reference sequence). CDR3 protein: CASSPTVGLTYNEQFF. The DNA for the CDR3 is TGTGCCAGCAGTCCCACCGTGGGGCTAACCTACAATGAGCAGTTCTTC.

The rearrangement uses TRBV7-6 and TRBJ2-1; D is perhaps TRBD2 (7 bases). V lost 5 bases and J 8 bases, leaving 22 bases between the germline ends. Germline V gives CDR1 SGHVS, CDR2 FNYEAQ. The CDR3 runs 16 residues. The DNA for the CDR3 is TGTGCCAGCAGCAACGGAAGGGGGGGAGGGTCGGATGAGCAGTTCTTC. Amino acid sequence: CASSNGRGGGSDEQFF.

The V gene is TRBV7-3, the J gene TRBJ2-7; D gene uncertain. The V gene's germline CDR1 is SGHTA and CDR2 FQGTGA. The CDR3 covers 10 residues. Trimming left V 4 bases short and J 4 bases short, with 2 bases between. The CDR3 sequence is CASSSYEQYF. In nucleotides, the CDR3 is TGTGCCAGCAGCTCGTACGAGCAGTACTTC.

V is TRBV5-6 and J is TRBJ2-5, with 9 bases matching TRBD1. V trimming: 2 bases; J trimming: 7 bases; junction bases outside the gene matches: 12. The CDR3 is made up of 16 amino acids. In germline, CDR1 is SGHDT, CDR2 YYEEEE. CDR3 bases: TGTGCCAGCAGCTTACTCCCGGGACAGGGTGTAGGGACCCAGTACTTC. This encodes CASSLLPGQGVGTQYF.

This CDR3 is CASSLFAGGPQETQYF. The CDR3 DNA is TGTGCCAGCAGCTTATTTGCGGGAGGTCCCCAAGAGACCCAGTACTTC. The chain couples TRBV7-9 to TRBJ2-5, with TRBD2 matching 8 bases. CDR3 size: 16 residues. Trimming removed 2 bases from V and 1 base from J; junction bases left unmatched: 6. CDR1 and CDR2 (germline): SEHNR, FQNEAQ (reference sequence).

This sequence joins TRBV9 and TRBJ2-7; D gene uncertain. Germline CDR1 reads SGDLS; CDR2 reads YYNGEE. The CDR3 spans 15 residues. V dropped 0 bases and J dropped 3 bases, with 13 bases sitting between them. CDR3 DNA sequence: TGTGCCAGCAGCGTAGCATCAGGAACCGTCTACGAGCAGTACTTC. It codes for CASSVASGTVYEQYF.

The chain combines TRBV19 with TRBJ2-1; 13 bases line up with TRBD2. The V gene end was trimmed by 6 bases and the J gene end by 9 bases; junction bases not matched to a gene: 14. There are 17 residues in the CDR3. Germline-derived CDR1 and CDR2 are LNHDA and SQIVND (reference sequence). This CDR3 reads CASSEHQLAGGQGEQFF. CDR3 nucleotide sequence: TGTGCCAGTAGCGAACACCAACTAGCGGGAGGGCAGGGTGAGCAGTTCTTC.